Sequencing of this T cell receptor beta chain was carried out in a study of molecular identifiers for immune sequencing clone quantification. Remarks on this clonotype: The junction shows a germline mismatch at one end, possibly a read error.

Bulk TCR libraries were made with methods that had been previously described and with listed TCR primers. TCRdb recomputed calls from the PCR reads with MiXCR, one row per CDR3 protein. The data hold under 600,000 distinct CDR3 sequences, with roughly 24% observed a single time. Sorting selected naive CD8 T cells with a CD8+CD4-CCR7+CD45RA+ phenotype. What was sequenced was naive CD8+ T cells from blood, with Jurkat cell RNA spiked in. Specified subset: FACS-sorted CD8+CD4-CCR7+CD45RA+ naive T cells. The origin of this receptor is a human donor in good health. Some libraries in this study had Jurkat cell RNA spiked in.

Here the CDR3 reads CRASWGNEQFF. DNA for the CDR3: TGCAGGGCTAGTTGGGGCAATGAGCAGTTCTTC. V gene TRBV20-1 combines with J gene TRBJ2-1; D is ambiguous. Germline V gene data show CDR1 as DFQATT and CDR2 as SNEGSKA (reference sequence). The length of the CDR3 is 11 residues.